This T cell receptor beta chain comes out of a study of regulatory T cells in long-lasting Graves disease. Indicated time point: newly diagnosed GD, antithyroid drugs for less than 3 months. Following extraction of RNA from PBMCs, that RNA was used to make the TCR library. This clonotype was seen more than once but under ten times. Investigators prepared the TCR beta libraries by applying iRepertoire HTBI primers and Arm-PCR of CDR3 regions. TCRdb reprocessed the multiplex PCR reads via MiXCR and lists one record per CDR3 protein. The sample lists approximately 540,000 distinct CDR3 sequences, approximately 12% occurring once. Germline V CDR1 and CDR2: GTSNPN, SVGIG (reference sequence). The ends were cut back, 0 bases at V and 2 bases at J, with 9 bases in the middle. The length of the CDR3 is 14 residues. The same specimen was also included in a second study, on T cells in Graves' hyperthyroidism and ophthalmopathy.

Source: peripheral blood mononuclear cells (PBMCs), taken at new diagnosis, from a patient treated with antithyroid drugs. The chain couples TRBV30 to TRBJ2-3; D remains unclear. The clonotype was recovered from a woman aged 25-40 years with Graves disease. The chain's CDR3 is CAWSVDRPTDTQYF. CDR3 nucleotides: TGTGCCTGGAGTGTAGATAGACCCACAGATACGCAGTATTTT.